Sequencing of this T cell receptor beta chain was carried out in a study of cytomegalovirus exposure and HLA in healthy donors. V lost 3 bases and J lost 7, with 12 bases in between. The germline V gene encodes CDR1 LNHDA and CDR2 SQIVND (reference sequence). There are 14 residues in the CDR3. The PCR was carried out with 60 Vbeta primers and 13 Jbeta primers. In the authors' workflow: In a later analysis, some 10 million of 65 million to 90 million unique beta chains occurred in at least two donors. Here immunoSEQ multiplex PCR was the method, and the copy in TCRdb shows in-frame clones only, minus some. That table supplies the V and J calls and clone size; D and trimming were determined from the DNA. The table shows fewer than 150,000 clones, with approximately 71% occurring only once.

This chain uses TRBV19 with TRBJ1-4; the D gene is possibly TRBD1 (6 bases). Input material: PBMCs. The receptor comes from a young man in good health and CMV-seronegative. In DNA, the CDR3 is TGTGCCAGTAGTATCCAGGGAGGGGGTGAAAAACTGTTTTTT. It encodes CASSIQGGGEKLFF.